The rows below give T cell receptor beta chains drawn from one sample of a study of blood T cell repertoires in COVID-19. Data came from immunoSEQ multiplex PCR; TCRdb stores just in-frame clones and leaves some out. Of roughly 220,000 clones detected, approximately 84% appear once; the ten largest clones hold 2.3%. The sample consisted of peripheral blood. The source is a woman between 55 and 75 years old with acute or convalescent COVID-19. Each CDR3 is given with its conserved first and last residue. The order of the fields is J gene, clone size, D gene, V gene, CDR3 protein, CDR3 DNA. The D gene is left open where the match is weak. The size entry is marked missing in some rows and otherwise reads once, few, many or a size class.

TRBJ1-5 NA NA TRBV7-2 CASSFRGLPSAQHF TGTGCCAGCAGCTTCAGGGGCCTCCCTTCTGCCCAGCATTTT
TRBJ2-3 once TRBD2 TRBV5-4 CASSLGLAGTRRTDTQYF TGTGCCAGCAGCTTGGGACTAGCGGGGACCCGACGCACAGATACGCAGTATTTT
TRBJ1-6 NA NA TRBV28 CASSFNRRYNSPLHF TGTGCCAGCAGTTTCAACAGGAGATATAATTCACCCCTCCACTTT
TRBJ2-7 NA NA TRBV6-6 CASSSWEAGVHEQYF TGTGCCAGCAGCTCCTGGGAAGCGGGCGTCCACGAGCAGTACTTC
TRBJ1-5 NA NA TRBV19 CASSAAPGEPQHF TGTGCCAGTAGTGCGGCCCCAGGGGAGCCCCAGCATTTT
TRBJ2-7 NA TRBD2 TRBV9 CASSAGTTSGEQYF TGTGCCAGCAGCGCGGGGACTACCTCGGGGGAGCAGTACTTC
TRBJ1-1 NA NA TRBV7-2 CASSLGPEANTEAFF TGTGCCAGCAGCTTAGGGCCCGAGGCGAACACTGAAGCTTTCTTT
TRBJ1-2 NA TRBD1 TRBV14 CASSQGGQDYGYTF TGTGCCAGCAGCCAAGGAGGACAGGACTATGGCTACACCTTC
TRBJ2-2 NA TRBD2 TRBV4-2 CASSRGLAGNTGELFF TGTGCCAGCAGCCGGGGACTAGCGGGGAACACCGGGGAGCTGTTTTTT
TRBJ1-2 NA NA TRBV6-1 CASSEREGNYGYTF TGTGCCAGCAGTGAAAGGGAGGGTAACTATGGCTACACCTTC
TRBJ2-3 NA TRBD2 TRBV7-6 CASSLAGGAMDTQYF TGTGCCAGCAGCCTCGCCGGGGGGGCAATGGATACGCAGTATTTT
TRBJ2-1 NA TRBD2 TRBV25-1 CASSVPGLAGEQFF TGTGCCAGCAGTGTACCGGGACTAGCCGGTGAGCAGTTCTTC
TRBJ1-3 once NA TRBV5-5 CASSLARVGNTIYF TGTGCCAGCAGCTTGGCCAGGGTTGGAAACACCATATATTTT
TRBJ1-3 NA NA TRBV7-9 CASSPGEYSIYF TGTGCCAGCAGCCCCGGGGAGTATTCCATATATTTT
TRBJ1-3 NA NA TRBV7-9 CASSQGGSGNTIYF TGTGCCAGCAGCCAGGGTGGGTCTGGAAACACCATATATTTT
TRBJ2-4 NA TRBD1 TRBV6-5 CASSSPGTGARYF TGTGCCAGCAGTAGCCCCGGGACAGGGGCCCGGTACTTC
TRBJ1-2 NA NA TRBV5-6 CASSLPGNYGYTF TGTGCCAGCAGCTTACCGGGGAACTATGGCTACACCTTC
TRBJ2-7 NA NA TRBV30 CAWSGGVDEQYF TGTGCCTGGAGTGGGGGAGTCGACGAGCAGTACTTC
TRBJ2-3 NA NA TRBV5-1 CASSLVGARTDTQYF TGCGCCAGCAGCTTGGTGGGGGCACGCACAGATACGCAGTATTTT
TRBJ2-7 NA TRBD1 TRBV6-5 CASTSGTGVFEQYF TGTGCCAGTACGTCCGGGACAGGGGTGTTTGAGCAGTACTTC
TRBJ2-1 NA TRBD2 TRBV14 CASSQGTSGSKFF TGTGCCAGCAGCCAGGGGACTAGCGGCTCCAAGTTCTTC
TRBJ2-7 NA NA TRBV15 CATSRDGGEQYF TGTGCCACCAGCAGAGATGGCGGCGAGCAGTACTTC
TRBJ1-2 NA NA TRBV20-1 CSVAGLSGYTF TGCAGTGTAGCTGGCCTATCAGGCTACACCTTC
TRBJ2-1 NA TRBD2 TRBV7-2 CASSTLAGGYNEQFF TGTGCCAGCAGCACACTAGCGGGGGGCTACAATGAGCAGTTCTTC
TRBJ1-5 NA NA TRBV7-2 CASSDRGGSQPQHF TGTGCCAGCAGCGATAGGGGGGGCAGCCAGCCCCAGCATTTT
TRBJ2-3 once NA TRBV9 CASSVATGDTDTQYF TGTGCCAGCAGCGTAGCGACCGGGGACACAGATACGCAGTATTTT
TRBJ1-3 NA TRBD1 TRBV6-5 CASSLSRDRGNTIYF TGTGCCAGCAGCCTAAGCCGGGACAGGGGAAACACCATATATTTT
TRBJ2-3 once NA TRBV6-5 CASSPTGDTQYF TGTGCCAGCAGCCCGACGGGAGATACGCAGTATTTT
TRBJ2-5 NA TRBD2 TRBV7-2 CASTRTSGDQETQYF TGTGCCAGCACTCGGACTAGCGGTGATCAAGAGACCCAGTACTTC
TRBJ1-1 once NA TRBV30 CAWSSGAEAFF TGTGCCTGGAGCTCCGGGGCTGAAGCTTTCTTT
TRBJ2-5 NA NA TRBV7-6 CASSLLAGGWETQYF TGTGCCAGCAGCTTACTTGCCGGGGGATGGGAGACCCAGTACTTC
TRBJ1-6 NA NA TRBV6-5 CASSYQGTFSPLHF TGTGCCAGCAGTTATCAGGGGACCTTTTCACCCCTCCACTTT
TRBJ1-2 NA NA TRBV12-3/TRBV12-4 CASSNSPKGYTF TGTGCCAGCAGTAATTCCCCTAAGGGCTACACCTTC
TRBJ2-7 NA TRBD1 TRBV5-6 CASSWGQGYEQYF TGTGCCAGCAGCTGGGGACAGGGCTACGAGCAGTACTTC
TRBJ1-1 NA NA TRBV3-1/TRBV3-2 CASSQDGGRSEAFF TGTGCCAGCAGCCAAGACGGGGGACGCTCCGAAGCTTTCTTT
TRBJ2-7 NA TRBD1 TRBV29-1 CSVEEGMGQVRF TGCAGCGTTGAAGAAGGTATGGGACAGGTCCGCTTC
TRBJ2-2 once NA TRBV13 CASSFVLGGELFF TGTGCCAGCAGCTTCGTTCTCGGCGGGGAGCTGTTTTTT
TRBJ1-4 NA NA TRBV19 CASRLGRVNEKLFF TGTGCCAGCAGACTCGGCAGGGTAAACGAAAAACTGTTTTTT
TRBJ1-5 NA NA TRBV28 CASSAGEGHQPQHF TGTGCCAGCAGTGCAGGGGAGGGGCACCAGCCCCAGCATTTT
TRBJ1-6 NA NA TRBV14 CASSVNSYNSPLHF TGTGCCAGCAGCGTCAACTCCTATAATTCACCCCTCCACTTT
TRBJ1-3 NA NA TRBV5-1 CASSLVGSSGNTIYF TGCGCCAGCAGCTTGGTCGGGAGCTCTGGAAACACCATATATTTT
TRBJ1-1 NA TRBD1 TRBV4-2 CASSRGRQGLGTEAFF TGTGCCAGCAGCCGGGGGAGACAGGGCCTGGGCACTGAAGCTTTCTTT
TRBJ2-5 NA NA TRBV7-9 CASSLATGETQYF TGTGCCAGCAGCTTAGCAACGGGGGAGACCCAGTACTTC
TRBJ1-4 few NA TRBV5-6 CASSLTVGEKLFF TGTGCCAGCAGCTTGACAGTTGGGGAAAAACTGTTTTTT
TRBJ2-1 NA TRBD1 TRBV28 CASNAGGRGNEQFF TGTGCCAGCAACGCAGGGGGCCGGGGTAATGAGCAGTTCTTC
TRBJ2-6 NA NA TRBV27 CATLTGPGANVLTF TGTGCCACCCTTACAGGGCCTGGGGCCAACGTCCTGACTTTC
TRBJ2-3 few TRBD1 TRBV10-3 CAITETGGLTDTQYF TGTGCCATCACCGAGACAGGGGGCTTAACAGATACGCAGTATTTT
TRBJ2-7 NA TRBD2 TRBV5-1 CASSEGGVNEQYF TGCGCCAGCAGCGAGGGAGGGGTCAACGAGCAGTACTTC
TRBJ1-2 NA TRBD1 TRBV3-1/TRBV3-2 CASSPRGNYGYTF TGTGCCAGCAGCCCCAGGGGGAACTATGGCTACACCTTC
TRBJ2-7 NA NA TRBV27 CASSRQYQNYEQYF TGTGCCAGCAGCAGACAGTACCAGAACTACGAGCAGTACTTC
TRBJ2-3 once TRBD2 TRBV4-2 CASKPASGEDTQYF TGTGCCAGTAAGCCGGCTAGCGGGGAGGATACGCAGTATTTT
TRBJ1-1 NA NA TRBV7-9 CASSQGSFGEAFF TGTGCCAGCAGCCAAGGGAGTTTTGGTGAAGCTTTCTTT
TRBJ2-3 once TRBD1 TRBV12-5 CASGFATGGQPGTSTDTQYF TGTGCTAGTGGTTTCGCCACAGGGGGCCAACCGGGGACAAGCACAGATACGCAGTATTTT
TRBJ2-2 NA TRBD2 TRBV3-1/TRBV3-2 CASSQEVGSGGWNTGELFF TGTGCCAGCAGCCAAGAAGTAGGGAGCGGGGGATGGAACACCGGGGAGCTGTTTTTT
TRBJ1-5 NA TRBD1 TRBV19 CASSTQGNQPQHF TGTGCCAGTAGTACACAGGGGAATCAGCCCCAGCATTTT
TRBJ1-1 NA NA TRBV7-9 CASSWQRNTEAFF TGTGCCAGCAGTTGGCAGCGGAACACTGAAGCTTTCTTT
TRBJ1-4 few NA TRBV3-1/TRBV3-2 CASSQDETADNEKLFF TGTGCCAGCAGCCAAGATGAGACCGCGGATAATGAAAAACTGTTTTTT
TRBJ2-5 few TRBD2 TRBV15 CATSRDRLAVGWETQYF TGTGCCACCAGCAGAGATCGACTAGCCGTCGGTTGGGAGACCCAGTACTTC
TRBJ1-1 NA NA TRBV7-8 CASSSTPQGNTEAFF TGTGCCAGCAGCTCTACCCCACAGGGGAACACTGAAGCTTTCTTT